Shown below are 9 T cell receptor beta chains from a single sample sequenced in a study of T cell responses to AZD1222 COVID-19 vaccine. Libraries were prepared by immunoSEQ multiplex PCR; TCRdb keeps only in-frame clonotypes and omits some of them. The repertoire holds under 150,000 clones, roughly nine tenths seen once, with roughly 7% in the top ten. This specimen consisted of peripheral blood, obtained on day 0 of AZD1222 vaccination. These receptors all come from an adult in good health.

The J gene is TRBJ1-4, the V gene TRBV6-6; D is undetermined. The germline CDR1 and CDR2 sequences are MNHNY and SVGAGI (reference sequence). Trimming pared 2 bases from V and 3 bases from J, leaving 7 bases between. The CDR3 spans 14 residues. CDR3 sequence reads: CASSYGGSNEKLFF. The CDR3 nucleotides are TGTGCCAGCAGTTACGGTGGTTCTAATGAAAAACTGTTTTTT.

The V and J genes are TRBV15 and TRBJ2-1; 9 bases align to TRBD2. With 9 bases clipped from V and 0 bases from J, the junction kept 6 bases outside the gene matches. The CDR3 is 15 amino acids. Germline CDR1 and CDR2: LNHNV and YYDKDF (reference sequence). CDR3 DNA: TGTGCCACTAGATCTAGCGGGACCTCCTACAATGAGCAGTTCTTC. Translated, it gives CATRSSGTSYNEQFF.

The gene calls are TRBV6-1 and TRBJ2-5; 10 positions match TRBD2. This CDR3 has 18 amino acids. V dropped 0 bases and J dropped 5; count of bases not matched to a gene: 12. Germline V lookup: CDR1 MNHNS, CDR2 SASEGT. In nucleotides, the CDR3 is TGTGCCAGCAGTGAAGCGCTTCGGGCTAGCGGGAGTGCGGAGACCCAGTACTTC. Protein: CASSEALRASGSAETQYF.

The chain combines TRBV9 with TRBJ2-3; TRBD2 matches 7 bases. This CDR3 has 16 residues. Germline V gives CDR1 SGDLS, CDR2 YYNGEE. Trimming took 4 bases from V and 1 from J; bases not matched to a gene: 9. CDR3 in DNA: TGTGCCAGCAGCTCCCGCGGGGGACTCGGCACAGATACGCAGTATTTT. Translation: CASSSRGGLGTDTQYF.

V usage is TRBV19 and J usage is TRBJ1-6; D not resolved. V lost 5 bases and J 7 bases, leaving 18 bases between the germline ends. The germline gives CDR1 LNHDA, CDR2 SQIVND (reference sequence). The CDR3 is 16 amino acids. CDR3 nucleotide sequence: TGTGCCAGTAGTGCCGGACCGGTCCTCGTGAATTCACCCCTCCACTTT. Its protein is CASSAGPVLVNSPLHF. Filled out from reference TRBV19 and TRBJ1-6, the complete variable domain reads DGGITQSPKYLFRKEGQNVTLSCEQNLNHDAMYWYRQDPGQGLRLIYYSQIVNDFQKGDIAEGYSVSREKKESFPLTVTSAQKNPTAFYLCASSAGPVLVNSPLHFGNGTRLTVT.

The V call is TRBV6-2 or TRBV6-3, the J call TRBJ1-5; 10 nucleotides line up with TRBD1. This CDR3 has 16 residues. In germline, CDR1 is MNHEY, CDR2 SVGEGT. V shed 6 bases, J shed 6 bases, and the junction held 11 bases outside the gene matches. The CDR3: CASSLRRDRGVQPQHF. The DNA of the CDR3 is TGTGCCAGCAGCCTCCGCCGGGACAGGGGTGTTCAGCCCCAGCATTTT.

J is TRBJ2-1 and V is TRBV13; D is unclear. Deletions cut 5 bases from V and 4 bases from J, with 6 bases between. The CDR3 extends over 12 amino acids. CDR1 and CDR2 from the germline V gene are PRHDT and FYEKMQ (reference sequence). The CDR3 is CASSTIYNEQFF. In DNA form, the CDR3 reads TGTGCCAGCAGCACAATTTACAATGAGCAGTTCTTC.

The V call is TRBV25-1, the J call TRBJ2-1, with D perhaps matching TRBD1 or TRBD2 (6 bases each). V was clipped by 8 bases and J by 9 bases, with 20 bases between them. There are 14 residues in the CDR3. Germline values: CDR1 MGHDK, CDR2 SYGVNS. The CDR3: CASSGARDMGEQFF. The CDR3 region has the DNA TGTGCCAGCTCGGGAGCCAGGGACATGGGTGAGCAGTTCTTC.

The chain couples TRBV25-1 to TRBJ2-1; 9 nucleotides align to TRBD2. CDR1 and CDR2 from the germline V gene are MGHDK and SYGVNS. V lost 5 bases and J lost 1; bases outside the gene matches: 6. The CDR3 is 16 amino acids. Here the CDR3 reads CASSLSGSGSYNEQFF. As DNA, the CDR3 is TGTGCCAGCAGTCTTAGCGGGAGTGGGTCCTACAATGAGCAGTTCTTC.